Presented here are 28 T cell receptor beta chains from one specimen sequenced in a study of immune evolution from preneoplasia to lung adenocarcinoma. Here immunoSEQ multiplex PCR was the method, and the copy in TCRdb shows in-frame clones only, minus some. The table has about 6,300 clones, 70% to 80% seen once. The sample comprised FFPE minimally invasive lung adenocarcinoma tissue. These TCRs come from a person between 70 and 80 years old with lung adenocarcinoma.

This chain uses TRBV2 with TRBJ2-3; D is uncertain. In germline, CDR1 is SNHLY, CDR2 FYNNEI. The CDR3 extends over 14 amino acids. With 4 bases removed from V and 0 bases from J, the gap between germline ends came to 8 bases. The CDR3: CASSGLGSTDTQYF. CDR3 coding DNA: TGTGCCAGCAGTGGGCTCGGCAGCACAGATACGCAGTATTTT.

This chain joins TRBV5-6 and TRBJ1-5; D ambiguous. Looked up from germline, CDR1 is SGHDT and CDR2 is YYEEEE. Trimming removed 2 bases from V and 6 bases from J, with 9 bases in between. This CDR3 has 13 amino acids. CDR3 DNA: TGTGCCAGCAGCTTAGGGAGAATTCAGCCCCAGCATTTT. It yields the protein CASSLGRIQPQHF. The full variable domain, its missing parts supplied by reference TRBV5-6 and TRBJ1-5, is DAGVTQSPTHLIKTRGQQVTLRCSPKSGHDTVSWYQQALGQGPQFIFQYYEEEERQRGNFPDRFSGHQFPNYSSELNVNALLLGDSALYLCASSLGRIQPQHFGDGTRLSIL.

The gene calls are TRBV7-8 and TRBJ2-1, with 7 bases lining up with TRBD2. Germline values: CDR1 SGHVS, CDR2 FQNEAQ. Trimming took 1 base from V and 2 from J; bases not matched to a gene: 5. This CDR3 is built from 16 residues. CDR3 DNA sequence: TGTGCCAGCAGCTTAGGAGGGGACTACACCTACAATGAGCAGTTCTTC. Encoded protein: CASSLGGDYTYNEQFF. Looking up the rest from reference TRBV7-8 and TRBJ2-1 gives the full variable domain: GAGVSQSPRYKVAKRGQDVALRCDPISGHVSLFWYQQALGQGPEFLTYFQNEAQLDKSGLPSDRFFAERPEGSVSTLKIQRTQQEDSAVYLCASSLGGDYTYNEQFFGPGTRLTVL.

The chain is built from TRBV18 and TRBJ2-5; D ambiguous. Per the germline V gene, CDR1 is KGHSH and CDR2 is LQKENI. The ends were cut back, 2 bases at V and 2 bases at J, with 3 bases in the middle. This CDR3 comprises 12 residues. The DNA for the CDR3 is TGTGCCAGCTCACCAGGACAAGAGACCCAGTACTTC. This translates into CASSPGQETQYF.

This clone was seen only once. This rearrangement joins TRBV28 to TRBJ2-7; D call uncertain. Trimming pared 4 bases from V and 5 bases from J, leaving 6 bases between. The CDR3 covers 11 residues. Germline V lookup: CDR1 MDHEN, CDR2 SYDVKM. The CDR3 coding sequence is TGTGCCAGCAGTTATCTCAACGAGCAGTACTTC. It codes for CASSYLNEQYF.

The chain uses TRBV7-8 and TRBJ2-1, with 7 bases matching TRBD2. Germline lookup yields CDR1 SGHVS and CDR2 FQNEAQ. The CDR3 extends over 14 amino acids. Here the CDR3 DNA reads TGTAGCTGCCAGCGGGACGTATTATACAATGAGCAGTTCTTC. Translating gives CSCQRDVLYNEQFF.

The chain employs TRBV27 and TRBJ2-1; 7 bases match TRBD2. V trimming: 2 bases; J trimming: 5 bases; junction bases outside the gene matches: 3. This CDR3 has 14 residues. Germline CDR1 reads MNHEY; CDR2 reads SMNVEV (reference sequence). In DNA, the CDR3 is TGTGCCAGCAGTTTAGGGACTACAAACAATGAGCAGTTCTTC. Protein sequence: CASSLGTTNNEQFF.

Only one count was recorded for this clone. The V and J genes are TRBV14 and TRBJ2-7; perhaps TRBD1 as D (7 bases). The CDR3 covers 14 residues. CDR1 is SGHDN, CDR2 FVKESK, per germline. V lost 6 bases, J lost 5 bases, and 17 bases lay in between. This chain's CDR3 is CASRAGGGGHEQYF. In DNA, the CDR3 is TGTGCCAGCAGAGCCGGAGGAGGGGGCCACGAGCAGTACTTC.

For the CDR3, the DNA is TGTGCCAGCACCCCCTGGGCCAATGAGCAGTTCTTC. Translating gives CASTPWANEQFF. This chain connects TRBV7-9 to TRBJ2-1; the D is unclear. This CDR3 is 12 amino acids long. The V end lost 7 bases, the J end lost 6 bases, and 10 bases lay between the germline ends. The V gene's germline CDR1 is SEHNR and CDR2 FQNEAQ (reference sequence).

This sequence joins TRBV29-1 and TRBJ1-1; D is possibly TRBD1 (5 bases). Germline V CDR1 and CDR2: SQVTM, ANQGSEA. CDR3 length: 14 amino acids. V was trimmed by 4 bases and J by 1 base, leaving 13 bases between them. CDR3 residues: CSVGKGTANTEAFF. The CDR3 DNA reads as TGCAGCGTTGGGAAGGGGACGGCGAACACTGAAGCTTTCTTT.

V is TRBV7-9 and J is TRBJ2-4; D might be TRBD1 or TRBD2, each matching 5 bases. Germline-derived CDR1 and CDR2 are SEHNR and FQNEAQ (reference sequence). The CDR3 totals 17 residues. Trimming stripped 5 bases from V and 0 bases from J, with 17 bases between. In nucleotides, the CDR3 is TGTGCCAGCAGCCGGGACGGGACCCTCTTAGCCAAAAACATTCAGTACTTC. This sequence encodes CASSRDGTLLAKNIQYF.

The rearrangement uses TRBV29-1 and TRBJ2-7; 7 positions match TRBD1. The germline V gene encodes CDR1 SQVTM and CDR2 ANQGSEA. The CDR3 spans 14 residues. J was trimmed by 3 bases and V by 5 bases; bases with no gene match: 10. Here the CDR3 DNA reads TGCAGCGTTAAAAAGACAGGACAGGACTACGAGCAGTACTTC. It codes for CSVKKTGQDYEQYF.

This chain links TRBV4-1 with TRBJ1-2, with TRBD1 as a possible D gene (5 bases). This CDR3 region has 14 residues. Between the trimmed V and J ends, which lost 0 bases and 5 bases, there was a span of 10 bases. The germline CDR1 and CDR2 sequences are MGHRA and YSYEKL. CDR3: CASSQDGQGYGYTF. The CDR3 DNA reads as TGCGCCAGCAGCCAAGACGGGCAGGGTTATGGCTACACCTTC.

This clone was recorded once. The V and J genes are TRBV4-2 and TRBJ2-3; 10 nucleotides agree with TRBD1. In germline, CDR1 is LGHNA, CDR2 YNFKEQ. This CDR3 is built from 16 residues. Germline trimming cut 2 bases from V and 1 base from J; bases unmatched to any gene: 3. The CDR3 nucleotides are TGTGCCAGCAGCCAACGGACAGGGGGGGGCACAGATACGCAGTATTTT. Translated, it gives CASSQRTGGGTDTQYF.

The chain links TRBV6-5 to TRBJ1-1; D may be TRBD1 (5 bases). The V gene lost 0 bases and the J gene lost 7 bases, with 9 bases spanning the gap. Germline V gene lookup returns CDR1 MNHEY and CDR2 SVGAGI. The CDR3 loop spans 13 amino acids. CDR3 DNA: TGTGCCAGCAGTTACTCGACGGGGGGTGAAGCTTTCTTT. This translates into CASSYSTGGEAFF.

The CDR3, as DNA: TGCGCCAGCAGCCAGACGATGACCGGGACGGAGTTCTTC. It codes for CASSQTMTGTEFF. This rearrangement joins TRBV4-3 to TRBJ2-1, with D perhaps TRBD1 or TRBD2 (5 bases each). V was clipped by 3 bases and J by 14 bases, with 17 bases between them. CDR1 and CDR2 from the germline V gene are LGHNA and YSLEER. This CDR3 is 13 amino acids long.

This clone was found once. The chain combines TRBV28 with TRBJ2-7; no reliable D call. Germline loops: CDR1 MDHEN, CDR2 SYDVKM. Trimming stripped 5 bases from V and 6 bases from J, with 8 bases between. The CDR3 sequence is 11 residues long. The DNA for the CDR3 is TGTGCCAGCAGTGACCCGGGCGAGCAGTACTTC. It encodes CASSDPGEQYF.

The sample holds one count of this clone. The chain uses TRBV11-2 and TRBJ2-2; D unclear. This CDR3 is built from 15 residues. V was cut by 2 bases and J by 4 bases, with 11 bases left in between. Germline V gives CDR1 SGHAT, CDR2 FQNNGV. CDR3 loop: CASSLLLGSTGELFF. Written as DNA, the CDR3 is TGTGCCAGCAGCTTACTCCTAGGAAGCACCGGGGAGCTGTTTTTT.

The chain is built from TRBV15 and TRBJ2-1; TRBD2 matches 9 bases. V was clipped by 5 bases and J by 6 bases; unmatched bases: 2. The CDR3 is 13 amino acids. Per the germline V gene, CDR1 is LNHNV and CDR2 is YYDKDF (reference sequence). The CDR3 here is CATSLSGSNEQFF. DNA for the CDR3: TGTGCCACCAGCCTTAGCGGGAGCAATGAGCAGTTCTTC.

The chain couples TRBV9 to TRBJ2-3; D is ambiguous. The CDR3 sequence is 12 residues long. V lost 4 bases and J lost 6, with 9 bases in between. Germline lookup yields CDR1 SGDLS and CDR2 YYNGEE. CDR3 sequence: CASSPEPDTQYF. The CDR3 DNA sequence: TGTGCCAGCAGCCCGGAGCCGGATACGCAGTATTTT.

The chain uses TRBV27 and TRBJ2-5, with D possibly called TRBD1 or TRBD2 (8 bases each). The CDR3 is made up of 16 amino acids. CDR1 MNHEY and CDR2 SMNVEV come from the germline V gene (reference sequence). V shed 5 bases and J shed 5 bases, with 21 bases lying between them. CDR3 amino acids: CASSRQGAPGGETQYF. In DNA form, the CDR3 reads TGTGCCAGCAGTAGGCAGGGGGCTCCGGGGGGGGAGACCCAGTACTTC.

The chain employs TRBV5-1 and TRBJ2-3; possibly TRBD1 or TRBD2 for D (6 bases each). Trimming left V 4 bases short and J 1 base short, with 16 bases between. The CDR3 is 16 residues long. Looked up from germline, CDR1 is SGHRS and CDR2 is YFSETQ. DNA for the CDR3: TGCGCCAGCAGCCCAGAGGGGGGCTGGGGCACAGATACGCAGTATTTT. Its protein product is CASSPEGGWGTDTQYF.

The chain has TRBV15 and TRBJ2-1; D gene uncertain. Trimming took 0 bases from V and 7 from J, leaving 7 bases between them. CDR3 length: 13 residues. Germline CDR1 LNHNV, CDR2 YYDKDF (reference sequence). CDR3: CATSRDLRNEQFF. The CDR3 region has the DNA TGTGCCACCAGCAGAGATCTGCGGAATGAGCAGTTCTTC.

The rearrangement links TRBV23-1 to TRBJ2-2, with 10 bases that match TRBD1. TRBV23-1 is an ORF, and what it does is uncertain. Trimming at V came to 6 bases and at J to 8 bases, leaving 12 bases not matched to a gene. CDR3 length: 16 residues. The CDR3 sequence is CASSSEGQGIPGELFF. In nucleotides, the CDR3 is TGCGCCAGCAGCTCAGAGGGACAGGGGATTCCTGGGGAGCTGTTTTTT.

The genes are TRBV9 and TRBJ1-4; D perhaps matches TRBD1 (6 bases). Trimming left V 0 bases short and J 4 bases short, with 10 bases between. CDR3 size: 15 residues. Germline values: CDR1 SGDLS, CDR2 YYNGEE. The CDR3 is CASSVEGTYNEKLFF. The CDR3 region has the DNA TGTGCCAGCAGCGTAGAGGGGACATATAATGAAAAACTGTTTTTT.

Comment on this clone: At one end, the junction sequence differs from germline, possibly due to a read error. The chain couples TRBV7-9 to TRBJ1-2, with 9 nucleotides matching TRBD1. Germline values: CDR1 SEHNR, CDR2 FQNEAQ (reference sequence). The CDR3 is 14 amino acids. The CDR3: CASRLEPGTGRSTF. CDR3 bases: TGTGCCAGCAGATTAGAGCCAGGGACAGGGCGTAGTACCTTC. Together with reference TRBV7-9 and TRBJ1-2, the CDR3 gives the full variable domain: DTGVSQNPRHKITKRGQNVTFRCDPISEHNRLYWYRQTLGQGPEFLTYFQNEAQLEKSRLLSDRFSAERPKGSFSTLEIQRTEQGDSAMYLCASRLEPGTGRSTFGSGTRLTVV.

The chain combines TRBV25-1 with TRBJ2-7, with unresolved D. Per germline, CDR1 MGHDK and CDR2 SYGVNS. The V end was cut by 6 bases, the J end by 3 bases, with 9 bases between. This CDR3 is built from 12 residues. CDR3 in DNA: TGTGCCAGCAGGGACCTCCGCTACGAGCAGTACTTC. This codes for CASRDLRYEQYF.

The table lists this clone with a few counts. The V call is TRBV19, the J call TRBJ1-3, with D unresolved. V gave up 10 bases and J gave up 0 bases, with 13 bases separating them. Germline V gene data show CDR1 as LNHDA and CDR2 as SQIVND (reference sequence). This CDR3 has 14 amino acids. The CDR3 DNA is TGTGCCACCTCGGACGTCGACTCTGGAAACACCATATATTTT. Translating it yields CATSDVDSGNTIYF.